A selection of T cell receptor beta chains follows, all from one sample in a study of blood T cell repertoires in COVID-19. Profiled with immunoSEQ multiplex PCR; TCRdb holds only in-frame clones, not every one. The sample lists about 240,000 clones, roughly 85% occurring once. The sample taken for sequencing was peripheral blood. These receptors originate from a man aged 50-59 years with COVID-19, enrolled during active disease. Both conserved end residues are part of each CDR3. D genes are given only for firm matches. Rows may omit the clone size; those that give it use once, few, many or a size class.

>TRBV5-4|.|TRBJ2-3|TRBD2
CASSLVRGVADTQYF
TGTGCCAGCAGCTTGGTGCGGGGGGTTGCAGATACGCAGTATTTT
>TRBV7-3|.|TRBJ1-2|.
CASSLQGGDYGYTF
TGTGCCAGCAGCTTACAGGGCGGGGACTATGGCTACACCTTC
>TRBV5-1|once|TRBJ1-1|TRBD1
CASSLEWGQQTEAFF
TGCGCCAGCAGCTTGGAGTGGGGACAGCAAACCGAAGCTTTCTTT
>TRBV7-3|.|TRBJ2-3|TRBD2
CASSSGTSGTDTQYF
TGTGCCAGCAGCTCAGGGACTAGCGGCACAGATACGCAGTATTTT
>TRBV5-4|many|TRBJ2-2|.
CASRRKEGVTGELFF
TGTGCCAGCAGGAGAAAGGAAGGGGTCACCGGGGAGCTGTTTTTT
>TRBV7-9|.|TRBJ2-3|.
CASSLASGTDTQYF
TGTGCCAGCAGCTTGGCTAGCGGCACAGATACGCAGTATTTT
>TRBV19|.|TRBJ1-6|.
CASSETVSDSPLHF
TGTGCCAGTAGTGAGACTGTGTCTGATTCACCCCTCCACTTT
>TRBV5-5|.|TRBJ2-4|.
CASSLAQTHKNIQYF
TGTGCCAGCAGCTTAGCCCAGACACACAAAAACATTCAGTACTTC
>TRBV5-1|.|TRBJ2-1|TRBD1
CASSFRTGGDEQFF
TGCGCCAGCAGCTTTCGGACAGGTGGAGATGAGCAGTTCTTC
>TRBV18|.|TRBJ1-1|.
CASSPSFGATEAFF
TGTGCCAGCTCACCCAGTTTTGGGGCCACTGAAGCTTTCTTT
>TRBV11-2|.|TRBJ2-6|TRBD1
CASSWPRGTGGIGANVLTF
TGTGCCAGCAGCTGGCCACGCGGGACAGGGGGCATCGGGGCCAACGTCCTGACTTTC
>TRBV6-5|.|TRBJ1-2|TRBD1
CASSYRTGGSGYTF
TGTGCCAGCAGTTACCGGACAGGGGGCTCTGGCTACACCTTC
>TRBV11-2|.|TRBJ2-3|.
CASSRASRAQYF
TGTGCCAGCAGCCGCGCCAGCAGGGCGCAGTATTTT
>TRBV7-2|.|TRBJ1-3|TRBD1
CASSLGQGRWNTIYF
TGTGCCAGCAGCCTGGGACAGGGAAGGTGGAACACCATATATTTT
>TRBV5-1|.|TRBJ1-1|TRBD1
CASSLPGQINTEAFF
TGCGCCAGCAGCTTACCGGGACAGATTAACACTGAAGCTTTCTTT
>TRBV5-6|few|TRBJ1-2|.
CASSLAGYGYTF
TGTGCCAGCAGCTTGGCCGGCTATGGCTACACCTTC
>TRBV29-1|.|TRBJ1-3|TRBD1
CSAGQGPISGNTIYF
TGCAGCGCGGGACAGGGACCAATCTCTGGAAACACCATATATTTT
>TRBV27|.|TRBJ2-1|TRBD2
CASSAPTSGAFFSYNEQFF
TGTGCCAGCAGTGCGCCAACTAGCGGGGCTTTCTTTTCCTACAATGAGCAGTTCTTC
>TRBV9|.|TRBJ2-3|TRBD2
CASSVGASGSDTQYF
TGTGCCAGCAGCGTAGGGGCTAGCGGGTCAGATACGCAGTATTTT
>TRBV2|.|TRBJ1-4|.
CASSEGGGSREKLFF
TGTGCCAGCAGTGAAGGCGGGGGTTCACGGGAAAAACTGTTTTTT
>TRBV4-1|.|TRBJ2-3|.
CASVPTLGGVPDTQYF
TGCGCCAGCGTCCCTACCTTAGGGGGGGTACCAGATACGCAGTATTTT
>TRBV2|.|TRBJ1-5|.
CASRFGGYSNQPQHF
TGTGCCAGCAGGTTCGGAGGGTATAGCAATCAGCCCCAGCATTTT
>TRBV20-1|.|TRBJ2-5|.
CSASGGQETQYF
TGCAGTGCTAGTGGGGGGCAGGAGACCCAGTACTTC
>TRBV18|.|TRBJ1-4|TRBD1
CASSPGQGAIPTNEKLFF
TGTGCCAGCTCACCGGGCCAGGGGGCTATACCAACTAATGAAAAACTGTTTTTT
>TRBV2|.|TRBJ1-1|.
CASTVNRDYTEAFF
TGTGCCAGCACAGTCAACAGGGATTACACTGAAGCTTTCTTT
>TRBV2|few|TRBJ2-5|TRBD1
CASSWTGGRQETQYF
TGTGCCAGCAGTTGGACAGGGGGGAGGCAAGAGACCCAGTACTTC
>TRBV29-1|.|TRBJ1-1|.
CSPASRVCTEAFF
TGCAGCCCTGCGTCCAGGGTTTGCACTGAAGCTTTCTTT
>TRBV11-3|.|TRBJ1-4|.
CASSLVGCLNEKLFF
TGTGCCAGCAGCTTAGTCGGGTGCCTTAATGAAAAACTGTTTTTT
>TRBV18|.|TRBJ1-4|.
CASSPAGGSINEKLFF
TGTGCCAGCTCACCTGCGGGGGGTTCCATTAATGAAAAACTGTTTTTT
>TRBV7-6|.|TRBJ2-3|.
CASSLAFGGPSDTQYF
TGTGCCAGCAGCTTAGCATTCGGGGGGCCTAGCGATACGCAGTATTTT
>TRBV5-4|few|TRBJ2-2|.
CASSLGFSDTGELFF
TGTGCCAGCAGCTTGGGGTTCAGTGACACCGGGGAGCTGTTTTTT
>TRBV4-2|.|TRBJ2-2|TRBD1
CASSQGQGRNTGELFF
TGTGCCAGCAGCCAAGGACAGGGAAGGAACACCGGGGAGCTGTTTTTT
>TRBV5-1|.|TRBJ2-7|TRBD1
CASSLGWGQGVRGDYEQYF
TGCGCCAGCAGCTTGGGATGGGGACAGGGCGTACGAGGGGACTACGAGCAGTACTTC
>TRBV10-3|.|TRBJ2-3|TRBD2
CAIRYSGGVTDTQYF
TGTGCCATCAGATATAGCGGGGGGGTAACAGATACGCAGTATTTT
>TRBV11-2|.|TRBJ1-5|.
CASSLAGRGQPQHF
TGTGCCAGCAGCTTAGCCGGACGGGGTCAGCCCCAGCATTTT
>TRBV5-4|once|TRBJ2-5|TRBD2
CASSLGTREETQYF
TGTGCCAGCAGCTTGGGGACTAGGGAGGAGACCCAGTACTTC
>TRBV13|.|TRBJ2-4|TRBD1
CASSSRMDRTENIQYF
TGTGCCAGCAGCTCCCGGATGGACAGGACCGAAAACATTCAGTACTTC
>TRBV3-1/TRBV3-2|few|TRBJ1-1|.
CASSPGVNTEAFF
TGTGCCAGCAGCCCCGGGGTGAACACTGAAGCTTTCTTT
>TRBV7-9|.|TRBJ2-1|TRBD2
CASSLGLAGKRDEQFF
TGTGCCAGCAGCTTAGGGCTAGCGGGGAAAAGGGATGAGCAGTTCTTC
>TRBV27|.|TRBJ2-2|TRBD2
CASRREGVLTGELFF
TGTGCCAGCAGAAGGGAGGGTGTATTGACCGGGGAGCTGTTTTTT
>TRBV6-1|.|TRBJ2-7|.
CASSEVGNLPYEQYF
TGTGCCAGCAGTGAGGTGGGCAATCTTCCCTACGAGCAGTACTTC
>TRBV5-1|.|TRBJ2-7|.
CASSLAAGAGEQYF
TGCGCCAGCAGCTTGGCCGCGGGGGCCGGCGAGCAGTACTTC
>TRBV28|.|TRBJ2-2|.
CASSSLWQGISGGELFF
TGTGCCAGCAGTTCCCTTTGGCAGGGAATCTCCGGCGGGGAGCTGTTTTTT
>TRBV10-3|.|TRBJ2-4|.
CAISESEKKNIQYF
TGTGCCATCAGTGAGTCGGAGAAAAAAAACATTCAGTACTTC
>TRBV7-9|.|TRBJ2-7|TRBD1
CASSLAGTGDYEQYF
TGTGCCAGCAGCTTAGCTGGGACAGGGGACTACGAGCAGTACTTC
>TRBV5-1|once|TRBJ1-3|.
CASSLQASGNTIYF
TGCGCCAGCAGCCTGCAGGCTTCTGGAAACACCATATATTTT
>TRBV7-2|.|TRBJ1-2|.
CASSLGQYYGYTF
TGTGCCAGCAGCTTAGGACAGTACTATGGCTACACCTTC
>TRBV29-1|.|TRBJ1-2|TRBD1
CSVEATGGRYGYTF
TGCAGCGTTGAGGCGACAGGGGGCCGCTATGGCTACACCTTC
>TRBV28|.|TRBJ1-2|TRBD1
CASSYPQGVLSGYTF
TGTGCCAGCAGTTACCCGCAGGGGGTTTTATCTGGCTACACCTTC
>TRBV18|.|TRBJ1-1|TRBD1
CASSPDREKAFF
TGTGCCAGCTCACCGGACAGGGAGAAAGCTTTCTTT
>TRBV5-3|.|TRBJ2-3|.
CARSLDEADTDTQYF
TGTGCCAGAAGCTTGGATGAGGCAGACACAGATACGCAGTATTTT